The source of this T cell receptor (beta chain) is a study of T cell changes during pregnancy in multiple sclerosis. V was clipped by 2 bases and J by 2 bases, with 9 bases between them. There are 13 residues in the CDR3. CDR1 and CDR2 from the germline V gene are GTSNPN and SVGIG (reference sequence). The method was immunoSEQ multiplex PCR; TCRdb's version includes in-frame clones alone and lacks a portion of them. Of about 68,000 clones in the sample, about nine tenths are singletons; the top ten hold 1.5%. The source is a female donor with multiple sclerosis, enrolled in a pregnancy study. Sequencing was performed on peripheral blood, taken in the third trimester of pregnancy. The chain couples TRBV30 to TRBJ1-1; D ambiguous. The CDR3 loop reads CAWSRLENTEAFF. In nucleotides, the CDR3 is TGTGCCTGGAGTAGACTGGAAAACACTGAAGCTTTCTTT.